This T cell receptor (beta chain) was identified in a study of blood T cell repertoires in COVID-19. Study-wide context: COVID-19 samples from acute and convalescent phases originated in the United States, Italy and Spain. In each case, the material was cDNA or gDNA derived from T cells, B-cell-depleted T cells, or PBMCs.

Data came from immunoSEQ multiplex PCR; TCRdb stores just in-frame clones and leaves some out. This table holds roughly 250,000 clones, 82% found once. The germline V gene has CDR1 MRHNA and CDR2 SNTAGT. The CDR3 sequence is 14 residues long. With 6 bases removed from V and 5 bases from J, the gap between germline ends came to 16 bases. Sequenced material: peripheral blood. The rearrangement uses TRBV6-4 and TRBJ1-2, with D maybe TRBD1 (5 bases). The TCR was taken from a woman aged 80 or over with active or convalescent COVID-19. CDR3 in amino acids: CASSPVGQSYGYTF. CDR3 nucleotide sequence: TGTGCCAGCAGCCCCGTGGGGCAGTCTTATGGCTACACCTTC.